This TCR beta chain was retrieved from a study of cytomegalovirus exposure and HLA in healthy donors. On the study more broadly: The same platform as the roughly 670 first-cohort repertoires was used for the 120 validation repertoires, a later analysis reported. Overall study results and limits: Rarity marked most TCR sequences, yet some public TCRs occurred in many donors. CMV antigen specificity was confirmed in vitro for three CMV-associated chains.

Sequencing used immunoSEQ multiplex PCR; TCRdb keeps in-frame clones, though not all of them. The sample has about 120,000 clones; 95% to 96% are singletons. This clone was seen only once. Its target is not known. CDR3 size: 14 residues. V dropped 3 bases and J dropped 5 bases, with 12 bases sitting between them. Germline V CDR1 and CDR2: SGHTS, YDEGEE. Specimen: PBMCs. V and J are TRBV5-8 and TRBJ1-5; D is possibly TRBD1 (6 bases). The source of this sequence is a man aged 18 to 29 in good health and CMV-seronegative. The CDR3: CASSYTTGYQPQHF. The DNA of the CDR3 is TGTGCCAGCAGCTATACTACAGGGTATCAGCCCCAGCATTTT.